Each of the 26 T cell receptor beta chains below was sequenced from the same sample in a study of shared clonotypes between healthy human individuals (dated by TCRdb to the early 2020s). The library was generated by the immunoSEQ multiplex PCR assay. In its TCRdb copy, this immuneACCESS table keeps in-frame sequences only and misses some clones. Where compared with another copy, unresolved V genes explain less than half of these, and the others have no known cause. The sample includes a few million clones, with just over 90% observed a single time. The ten largest clonotypes hold under 0.45% of the sample. Input material: naive CD4+ T cells from PBMCs. The meaning of the sample's cell subset or site label: CD45RA+ positively selected. These receptors were taken from a man aged 18-30 years in good health. Some clones in this sample may be carry-over from other donors' samples.

J is TRBJ1-4 and V is TRBV6-1; no clear D gene. V lost 6 bases and J 4 bases, leaving 24 bases between the germline ends. CDR1 is MNHNS and CDR2 is SASEGT in the germline V gene. This CDR3 comprises 18 residues. The CDR3 DNA is TGTGCCAGCAGGGAACCGCACGCTTGGGCAGACAATAATGAAAAACTGTTTTTT. Its protein product is CASREPHAWADNNEKLFF.

The J gene is TRBJ2-5, the V gene TRBV5-8, with 7 bases aligning to TRBD1. Germline V gene lookup returns CDR1 SGHTS and CDR2 YDEGEE. Trimming at V came to 7 bases and at J to 4 bases, leaving 10 bases not matched to a gene. This CDR3 has 14 amino acids. CDR3 residues: CASRATGWRETQYF. The CDR3 DNA is TGTGCCAGCCGCGCGACAGGGTGGCGAGAGACCCAGTACTTC.

The rearrangement joins TRBV28 to TRBJ2-3, with 8 bases identical to TRBD1. This CDR3 is built from 17 residues. Germline V gene sequence: CDR1 MDHEN, CDR2 SYDVKM. With V trimmed by 5 bases and J by 3 bases, 13 bases remained unmatched. This CDR3 is CASSRAGGQGATDTQYF. The CDR3 region has the DNA TGTGCCAGCAGTCGGGCCGGGGGCCAGGGGGCTACAGATACGCAGTATTTT.

Turning to this clone: Other nucleotide sequences in the sample specify the same CDR3. The gene calls are TRBV2 and TRBJ2-7; D unclear. CDR3 length: 13 residues. From germline, CDR1 is SNHLY and CDR2 FYNNEI. The ends were cut back, 5 bases at V and 1 base at J, with 9 bases in the middle. The CDR3 coding sequence is TGTGCCAGCAGTTCTGGGATTTCCTACGAGCAGTACTTC. Protein: CASSSGISYEQYF.

Written as DNA, the CDR3 is TGCGCCAGCAGCATCGTACGGGGGGCCTGGGAGACCCAGTACTTC. This sequence encodes CASSIVRGAWETQYF. The chain carries TRBV5-1 and TRBJ2-5, with D possibly TRBD2 on 7 matching bases. The CDR3 loop spans 15 amino acids. Trimming removed 4 bases from V and 5 bases from J, with 18 bases in between. Germline CDR1 reads SGHRS; CDR2 reads YFSETQ.

The CDR3 sequence is CASSDRDSRLYEQYF. The CDR3 region has the DNA TGCGCCAGCAGTGACCGGGACAGCAGACTCTACGAGCAGTACTTC. The V call is TRBV10-1, the J call TRBJ2-7, with 7 bases matching TRBD1. CDR1 is WNHNN, CDR2 SYGVQD, per germline (reference sequence). The CDR3 spans 15 residues. With 3 bases clipped from V and 3 bases from J, the junction kept 8 bases outside the gene matches.

The chain uses TRBV27 and TRBJ2-4, with a tentative D call TRBD1 (6 bases). The ends were cut back, 6 bases at V and 1 base at J, with 7 bases in the middle. CDR1 and CDR2 (germline): MNHEY, SMNVEV (reference sequence). This CDR3 region has 13 residues. The CDR3 here is CASRGAAKNIQYF. The CDR3 nucleotides are TGTGCCAGCAGGGGGGCTGCCAAAAACATTCAGTACTTC.

In DNA, the CDR3 is TGTGCCTTGACGACAGGGGGGTACGCTGAAGCTTTCTTT. Translating it yields CALTTGGYAEAFF. The gene calls are TRBV30 and TRBJ1-1; 9 bases are shared with TRBD1. After removal of 7 bases from V and 6 bases from J, the junction contained 9 bases not matched to a gene. Germline values: CDR1 GTSNPN, CDR2 SVGIG (reference sequence). The CDR3 is 13 amino acids.

The CDR3 protein is CASSLAPGAGEQFF. DNA for the CDR3: TGTGCCAGCAGCTTAGCCCCAGGGGCAGGAGAGCAGTTCTTC. The rearrangement uses TRBV7-2 and TRBJ2-1; tentatively, D is TRBD1 (6 bases). The CDR3 consists of 14 residues. With 0 bases removed from V and 10 bases from J, the gap between germline ends came to 13 bases. Per germline, CDR1 SGHTA and CDR2 FQGNSA.

This sequence joins TRBV11-3 and TRBJ2-3; 10 bases agree with TRBD1. V trimming: 0 bases; J trimming: 7 bases; junction bases outside the gene matches: 4. The CDR3 loop spans 15 amino acids. Germline V gene lookup returns CDR1 SGHNT and CDR2 YENEEA. Here the CDR3 DNA reads TGTGCCAGCAGCTTAGACCCGGGACAGGGGCATACGCAGTATTTT. Residues: CASSLDPGQGHTQYF.

Note on this clone: The sample carries other DNA sequences with the same CDR3. The chain combines TRBV28 with TRBJ2-5; no clear D gene. Germline CDR1 MDHEN, CDR2 SYDVKM. The germline V and J ends were trimmed by 5 bases and 2 bases, with 6 bases remaining between them. The CDR3 sequence is 12 residues long. The CDR3 reads CASSSPQETQYF. The DNA for the CDR3 is TGTGCCAGCAGTAGTCCACAAGAGACCCAGTACTTC. The variable domain in full, with the rest retrieved from reference TRBV28 and TRBJ2-5, is DVKVTQSSRYLVKRTGEKVFLECVQDMDHENMFWYRQDPGLGLRLIYFSYDVKMKEKGDIPEGYSVSREKKERFSLILESASTNQTSMYLCASSSPQETQYFGPGTRLLVL.

The gene calls are TRBV19 and TRBJ2-1; the D gene could be TRBD1 or TRBD2 (6 bases each). Trimming cost V 7 bases and J 0 bases, with 19 bases left between them. Germline-derived CDR1 and CDR2 are LNHDA and SQIVND (reference sequence). The CDR3 is made up of 17 amino acids. In DNA, the CDR3 is TGTGCCAGTACCCGTGGGGGGCTGAAATACTCCTACAATGAGCAGTTCTTC. Its translation is CASTRGGLKYSYNEQFF. Drawing the rest from reference TRBV19 and TRBJ2-1, the complete variable domain is DGGITQSPKYLFRKEGQNVTLSCEQNLNHDAMYWYRQDPGQGLRLIYYSQIVNDFQKGDIAEGYSVSREKKESFPLTVTSAQKNPTAFYLCASTRGGLKYSYNEQFFGPGTRLTVL.

The chain combines TRBV28 with TRBJ1-4; 8 bases line up with TRBD1. The CDR3 extends over 14 amino acids. CDR1 and CDR2 from the germline V gene are MDHEN and SYDVKM. The ends lost 5 bases at V and 8 bases at J; junction bases unmatched: 7. The CDR3 sequence is CASSTRQGREKLFF. Written as DNA, the CDR3 is TGTGCCAGCAGTACCCGACAGGGGAGAGAAAAACTGTTTTTT. Together with reference TRBV28 and TRBJ1-4, the CDR3 gives the full variable domain: DVKVTQSSRYLVKRTGEKVFLECVQDMDHENMFWYRQDPGLGLRLIYFSYDVKMKEKGDIPEGYSVSREKKERFSLILESASTNQTSMYLCASSTRQGREKLFFGSGTQLSVL.

In DNA form, the CDR3 reads TGCGCCAGCGGGCGGACAGGGGATAACTATGGCTACACCTTC. It yields the protein CASGRTGDNYGYTF. J is TRBJ1-2 and V is TRBV5-1; 9 bases match TRBD1. J was trimmed by 1 base and V by 7 bases; bases with no gene match: 5. The CDR3 runs 14 residues. Germline V gene sequence: CDR1 SGHRS, CDR2 YFSETQ.

This chain connects TRBV5-4 to TRBJ2-1, with 11 bases aligning to TRBD2. V shed 6 bases and J 4 bases; nucleotides not matched to a gene: 9. The CDR3 runs to 16 residues. From germline, CDR1 is SGHNT and CDR2 YYREEE (reference sequence). CDR3 DNA sequence: TGTGCCAGCACCTCTCCGACTAGCGGGACGTACAATGAGCAGTTCTTC. Translating gives CASTSPTSGTYNEQFF.

The chain is built from TRBV2 and TRBJ1-5; TRBD1 might be the D (5 bases). V was cut by 3 bases and J by 0 bases, with 9 bases left in between. The germline V gene encodes CDR1 SNHLY and CDR2 FYNNEI. The CDR3 contains 15 residues. CDR3 in DNA: TGTGCCAGCAGTGATCGGGGGTATAGCAATCAGCCCCAGCATTTT. Translated: CASSDRGYSNQPQHF.

The chain links TRBV28 to TRBJ2-7; D is undetermined. V lost 7 bases to trimming and J lost 9 bases, with 13 bases between them. The CDR3 runs to 11 residues. The germline V gene encodes CDR1 MDHEN and CDR2 SYDVKM. CDR3 sequence (DNA): TGTGCCAGCACCCGGTATAACCGGCAGTACTTC. Residues: CASTRYNRQYF.

The V call is TRBV4-2, the J call TRBJ2-7, with D possibly called TRBD1 or TRBD2 (5 bases each). The germline CDR1 and CDR2 sequences are LGHNA and YNFKEQ. Deletions cut 0 bases from V and 5 bases from J, with 14 bases between. The CDR3 has 15 residues. CDR3 coding DNA: TGTGCCAGCAGCCAAGATTTGAGGGGTTTGGACGAGCAGTACTTC. Translating gives CASSQDLRGLDEQYF.

The rearrangement joins TRBV28 to TRBJ1-5; D might be TRBD1 (6 bases). The germline CDR1 and CDR2 sequences are MDHEN and SYDVKM. V dropped 8 bases and J dropped 3 bases, with 11 bases sitting between them. CDR3 size: 13 residues. The CDR3 here is CASGRTVNQPQHF. The CDR3 nucleotides are TGTGCCAGCGGCCGGACAGTCAATCAGCCCCAGCATTTT.

This clone has a single count. The sample carries other DNA sequences with the same CDR3. This chain uses TRBV5-4 with TRBJ1-1; 8 nucleotides agree with TRBD1. From germline, CDR1 is SGHNT and CDR2 YYREEE (reference sequence). Germline trimming cut 0 bases from V and 0 bases from J; bases unmatched to any gene: 4. The CDR3 contains 16 residues. CDR3 sequence: CASSLGGQGMNTEAFF. In DNA, the CDR3 is TGTGCCAGCAGCTTGGGCGGACAGGGTATGAACACTGAAGCTTTCTTT.

The chain couples TRBV4-2 to TRBJ2-1; perhaps TRBD2 as D (6 bases). With 4 bases removed from V and 0 bases from J, the gap between germline ends came to 13 bases. The CDR3 has 16 residues. Germline lookup yields CDR1 LGHNA and CDR2 YNFKEQ. DNA for the CDR3: TGTGCCAGCAGCCGAATAGCGGAGAGCTCCTACAATGAGCAGTTCTTC. Translating gives CASSRIAESSYNEQFF.

J is TRBJ2-1 and V is TRBV7-3; no reliable D call. The CDR3 spans 14 residues. The V end lost 2 bases, the J end lost 0 bases, and 5 bases lay between the germline ends. The germline V gene encodes CDR1 SGHTA and CDR2 FQGTGA. The CDR3 DNA reads TGTGCCAGCAGCTTATATGGCTCCTACAATGAGCAGTTCTTC. Protein sequence: CASSLYGSYNEQFF.

J is TRBJ1-5 and V is TRBV5-5; possible D gene TRBD1, 6 bases. Germline CDR1 is SGHKS and CDR2 is YYEKEE (reference sequence). CDR3 length: 13 amino acids. V was shortened by 4 bases and J by 4 bases, with 9 bases between the two germline ends. The CDR3 region has the DNA TGTGCCAGCAGCCCCCAGGGGAATCAGCCCCAGCATTTT. This sequence encodes CASSPQGNQPQHF.

The chain joins TRBV13 to TRBJ2-7, with TRBD1 matching 8 bases. This CDR3 spans 18 amino acids. Germline CDR1 reads PRHDT; CDR2 reads FYEKMQ (reference sequence). After removal of 3 bases from V and 0 bases from J, the junction contained 13 bases not matched to a gene. The CDR3 DNA sequence: TGTGCCAGCAGCTTGAGTCCCGGGACAGGCCCCAGCTCCTACGAGCAGTACTTC. Its protein product is CASSLSPGTGPSSYEQYF.

This clone was seen just once. The chain recombines TRBV5-1 with TRBJ2-3; 9 positions match TRBD2. Per germline, CDR1 SGHRS and CDR2 YFSETQ. The CDR3 has 16 amino acids. V trimming: 3 bases; J trimming: 0 bases; junction bases outside the gene matches: 5. This chain's CDR3 is CASSSNSGSSTDTQYF. The CDR3 DNA is TGCGCCAGCAGCTCCAATAGCGGGAGCAGCACAGATACGCAGTATTTT.

This sequence joins TRBV29-1 and TRBJ2-7; possible D gene TRBD2, 6 bases. Germline CDR1 reads SQVTM; CDR2 reads ANQGSEA. The V gene lost 1 base and the J gene lost 9 bases, with 13 bases spanning the gap. This CDR3 is 12 amino acids long. CDR3 DNA sequence: TGCAGCGTTGAAGGGGGAGGCGGGGTGCAGTACTTC. Protein: CSVEGGGGVQYF.